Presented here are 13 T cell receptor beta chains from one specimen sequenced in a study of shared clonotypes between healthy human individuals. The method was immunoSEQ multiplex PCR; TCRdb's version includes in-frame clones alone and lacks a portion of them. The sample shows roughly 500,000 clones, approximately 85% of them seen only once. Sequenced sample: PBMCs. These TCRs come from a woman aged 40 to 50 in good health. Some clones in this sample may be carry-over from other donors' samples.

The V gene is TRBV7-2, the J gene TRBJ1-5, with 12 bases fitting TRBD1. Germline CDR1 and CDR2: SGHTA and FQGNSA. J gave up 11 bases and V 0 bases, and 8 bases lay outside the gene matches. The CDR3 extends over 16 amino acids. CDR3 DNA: TGTGCCAGCAGCTTAGCCACCGGGACAGGGGGCGGGGCCCAGCATTTT. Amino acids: CASSLATGTGGGAQHF.

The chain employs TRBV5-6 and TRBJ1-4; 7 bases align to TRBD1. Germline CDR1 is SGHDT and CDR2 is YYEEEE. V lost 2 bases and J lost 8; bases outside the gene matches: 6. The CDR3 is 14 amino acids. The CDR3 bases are TGTGCCAGCAGCTTCGACAGGGTGGCGGAAAAACTGTTTTTT. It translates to CASSFDRVAEKLFF.

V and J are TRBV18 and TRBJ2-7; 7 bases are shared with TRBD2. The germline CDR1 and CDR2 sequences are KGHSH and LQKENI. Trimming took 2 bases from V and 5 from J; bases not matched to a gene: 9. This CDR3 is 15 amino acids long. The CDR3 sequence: CASSPGAGAKNEQYF. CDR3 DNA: TGTGCCAGCTCACCAGGGGCGGGAGCCAAAAACGAGCAGTACTTC.

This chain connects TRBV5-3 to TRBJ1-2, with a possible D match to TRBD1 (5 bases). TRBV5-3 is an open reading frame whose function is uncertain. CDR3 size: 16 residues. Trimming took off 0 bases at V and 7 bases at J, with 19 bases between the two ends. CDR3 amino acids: CARSLARVVSGFGYTF. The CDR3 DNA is TGTGCCAGAAGCTTGGCCAGGGTCGTGTCGGGCTTTGGCTACACCTTC.

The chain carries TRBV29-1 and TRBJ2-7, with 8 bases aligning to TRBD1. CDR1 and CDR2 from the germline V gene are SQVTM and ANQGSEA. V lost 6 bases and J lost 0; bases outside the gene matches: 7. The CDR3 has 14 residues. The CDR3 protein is CSVRTGQGSYEQYF. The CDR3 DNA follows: TGCAGCGTCCGAACCGGACAGGGCTCCTACGAGCAGTACTTC.

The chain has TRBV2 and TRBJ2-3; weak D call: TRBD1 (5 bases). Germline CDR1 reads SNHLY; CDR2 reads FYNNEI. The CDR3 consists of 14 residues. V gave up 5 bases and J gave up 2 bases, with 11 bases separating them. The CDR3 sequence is CASSTDRFTDTQYF. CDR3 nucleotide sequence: TGTGCCAGCAGTACCGACAGATTCACAGATACGCAGTATTTT.

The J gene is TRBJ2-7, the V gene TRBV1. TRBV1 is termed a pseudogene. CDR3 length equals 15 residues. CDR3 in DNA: TGCACCAGCAGCCATCAAAACTCGGGACCCTACGAGCAGTACTTC. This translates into CTSSHQNSGPYEQYF.

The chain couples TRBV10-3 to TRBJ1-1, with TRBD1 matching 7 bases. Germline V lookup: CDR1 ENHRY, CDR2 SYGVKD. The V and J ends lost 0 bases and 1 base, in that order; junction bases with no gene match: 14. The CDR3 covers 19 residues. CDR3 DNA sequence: TGTGCCATCAGTGAGTCGCGCGACACAGGGGAGGATGAGAACACTGAAGCTTTCTTT. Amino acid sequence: CAISESRDTGEDENTEAFF.

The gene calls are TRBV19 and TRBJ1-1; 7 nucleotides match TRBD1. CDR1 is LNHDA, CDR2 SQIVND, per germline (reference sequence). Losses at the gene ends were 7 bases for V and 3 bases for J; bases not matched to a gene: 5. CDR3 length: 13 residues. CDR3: CASTPGGDTEAFF. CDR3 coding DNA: TGTGCCAGTACCCCAGGGGGGGACACTGAAGCTTTCTTT.

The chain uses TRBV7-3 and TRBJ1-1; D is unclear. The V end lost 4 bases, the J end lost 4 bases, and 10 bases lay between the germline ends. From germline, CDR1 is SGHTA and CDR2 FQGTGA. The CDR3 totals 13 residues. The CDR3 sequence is CASSSASGTEAFF. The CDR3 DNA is TGTGCCAGCAGCTCGGCTTCGGGCACTGAAGCTTTCTTT.

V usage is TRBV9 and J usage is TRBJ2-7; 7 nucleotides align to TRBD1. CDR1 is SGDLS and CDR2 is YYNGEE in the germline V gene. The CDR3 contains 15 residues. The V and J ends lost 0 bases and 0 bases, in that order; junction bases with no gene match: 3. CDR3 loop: CASSVEGQPSYEQYF. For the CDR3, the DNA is TGTGCCAGCAGCGTAGAGGGACAGCCCTCCTACGAGCAGTACTTC.

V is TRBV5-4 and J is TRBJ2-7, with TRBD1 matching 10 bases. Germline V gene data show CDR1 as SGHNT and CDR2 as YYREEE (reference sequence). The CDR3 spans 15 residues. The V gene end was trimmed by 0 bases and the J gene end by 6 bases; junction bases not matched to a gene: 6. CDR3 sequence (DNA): TGTGCCAGCAGCTTGGACCTCCGGGACAGGGGCGAGCAGTACTTC. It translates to CASSLDLRDRGEQYF.

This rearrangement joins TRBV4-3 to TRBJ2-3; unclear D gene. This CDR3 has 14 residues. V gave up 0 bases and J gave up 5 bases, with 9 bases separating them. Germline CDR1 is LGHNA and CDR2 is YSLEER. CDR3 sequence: CASSQDRMVDTQYF. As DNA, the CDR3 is TGCGCCAGCAGCCAAGATCGTATGGTAGATACGCAGTATTTT.